The 19 T cell receptor beta chains below come from one sample, sequenced in a study of cytomegalovirus exposure and HLA in healthy donors (dated by TCRdb to about 2017). Library prep was done by the immunoSEQ multiplex PCR assay. A mixture of 60 forward primers for TCR Vbeta segments and 13 reverse primers for TCR Jbeta segments was used in the multiplex PCR. Sourced from immuneACCESS, this table was stored by TCRdb with only in-frame sequences that have V and J called. A share of the clones is absent; for the studies checked, an unresolved V gene accounts for under half, and the remainder has no known explanation. This sample gives about 150,000 clones in total; just under 80% of them show up just once. In total, the top ten clones hold around 7% of the sample. Sequenced input: PBMCs. These receptor sequences come from a woman in her 40s in good health and CMV-seropositive.

This clone was seen a single time. The genes are TRBV5-6 and TRBJ1-4, with D possibly matching TRBD1 (5 bases). There are 16 residues in the CDR3. Trimming stripped 0 bases from V and 1 base from J, with 10 bases between. Germline-derived CDR1 and CDR2 are SGHDT and YYEEEE. Here the CDR3 reads CASSLGGVGTNEKLFF. CDR3 in DNA: TGTGCCAGCAGCTTGGGGGGCGTGGGAACTAATGAAAAACTGTTTTTT.

This rearrangement joins TRBV6-5 to TRBJ2-3; perhaps TRBD2 as D (6 bases). The germline gives CDR1 MNHEY, CDR2 SVGAGI. The CDR3 contains 14 residues. V lost 5 bases and J 1 base, leaving 10 bases between the germline ends. CDR3 DNA sequence: TGTGCCAGCAGTGAACAGCGGGGCACAGATACGCAGTATTTT. Its translation: CASSEQRGTDTQYF.

J is TRBJ1-5 and V is TRBV5-8; D call uncertain. Trimming stripped 1 base from V and 7 bases from J, with 6 bases between. CDR1 is SGHTS and CDR2 is YDEGEE in the germline V gene. The CDR3 is made up of 12 amino acids. The CDR3 sequence is CASSLLAQPQHF. The CDR3 DNA reads as TGTGCCAGCAGCTTGCTGGCACAGCCCCAGCATTTT.

This sequence joins TRBV19 and TRBJ1-2, with 7 bases aligning to TRBD1. The CDR3 sequence is 14 residues long. CDR1 and CDR2 (germline): LNHDA, SQIVND (reference sequence). V was clipped by 0 bases and J by 6 bases; unmatched bases: 4. The CDR3 is CASSIDVQGNGYTF. The CDR3 DNA reads TGTGCCAGTAGTATAGATGTACAGGGGAATGGCTACACCTTC. The whole variable domain, filled in from reference TRBV19 and TRBJ1-2, reads DGGITQSPKYLFRKEGQNVTLSCEQNLNHDAMYWYRQDPGQGLRLIYYSQIVNDFQKGDIAEGYSVSREKKESFPLTVTSAQKNPTAFYLCASSIDVQGNGYTFGSGTRLTVV.

V gene TRBV4-1 combines with J gene TRBJ1-2; D is unresolved. V was pared by 0 bases and J by 4 bases, with 9 bases between. This CDR3 region has 14 residues. CDR1 MGHRA and CDR2 YSYEKL come from the germline V gene. The CDR3 bases are TGCGCCAGCAGCCAAGATATCAGCGCCTATGGCTACACCTTC. Translation: CASSQDISAYGYTF.

This chain links TRBV9 with TRBJ2-2; tentatively, D is TRBD1 (5 bases). Germline-derived CDR1 and CDR2 are SGDLS and YYNGEE. Trimming stripped 5 bases from V and 6 bases from J, with 11 bases between. The CDR3 contains 13 residues. This CDR3 is CASSPRGSGELFF. The CDR3 region has the DNA TGTGCCAGCAGTCCTAGGGGATCCGGGGAGCTGTTTTTT.

The chain joins TRBV29-1 to TRBJ1-5; D perhaps matches TRBD1 (5 bases). The CDR3 length is 14 residues. From germline, CDR1 is SQVTM and CDR2 ANQGSEA. V was cut by 4 bases and J by 9 bases, with 19 bases left in between. The CDR3 DNA sequence: TGCAGCGTTGCCGGTGGGGGGACGGAGGGGCCCCAGCATTTT. Translated: CSVAGGGTEGPQHF. The whole variable domain, filled in from reference TRBV29-1 and TRBJ1-5, reads SAVISQKPSRDICQRGTSLTIQCQVDSQVTMMFWYRQQPGQSLTLIATANQGSEATYESGFVIDKFPISRPNLTFSTLTVSNMSPEDSSIYLCSVAGGGTEGPQHFGDGTRLSIL.

This clone was seen a few times. The CDR3 DNA follows: TGTGCCAGCAGGGGGACAGGGTCTGGCTACACCTTC. Amino acid sequence: CASRGTGSGYTF. This chain links TRBV6-1 with TRBJ1-2; 9 positions agree with TRBD1. Unmatched junction bases numbered 3, after V lost 6 bases and J lost 7 bases. CDR1 and CDR2 from the germline V gene are MNHNS and SASEGT. This CDR3 contains 12 residues.

This clone was observed a few times. The chain joins TRBV7-8 to TRBJ1-1, with D perhaps TRBD1 (6 bases). Trimming stripped 5 bases from V and 5 bases from J, with 15 bases between. The CDR3 sequence is 14 residues long. Germline values: CDR1 SGHVS, CDR2 FQNEAQ. The CDR3 bases are TGTGCCAGCAGCACCAGACAGGAGGTAACTGAAGCTTTCTTT. Translated, it gives CASSTRQEVTEAFF.

This clone was found once. The J gene is TRBJ2-1, the V gene TRBV27, with 9 bases that match TRBD2. Losses at the gene ends were 6 bases for V and 8 bases for J; bases not matched to a gene: 14. The CDR3 length is 16 residues. Germline-derived CDR1 and CDR2 are MNHEY and SMNVEV (reference sequence). CDR3 in DNA: TGTGCCAGCAGCCGAGCACGGGGACTAGCTATCGATGAGCAGTTCTTC. Translation: CASSRARGLAIDEQFF.

This clone appeared a single time. This chain joins TRBV30 and TRBJ1-2; 7 bases align to TRBD1. Germline values: CDR1 GTSNPN, CDR2 SVGIG (reference sequence). CDR3 size: 14 residues. The V segment lost 2 bases and the J segment 5 bases; nucleotides outside the gene matches: 8. The chain's CDR3 is CAWSPSETGYGYTF. The CDR3 coding sequence is TGTGCCTGGAGTCCATCCGAGACAGGGTATGGCTACACCTTC. Full variable domain (outside the CDR3, taken from reference TRBV30 and TRBJ1-2): SQTIHQWPATLVQPVGSPLSLECTVEGTSNPNLYWYRQAAGRGLQLLFYSVGIGQISSEVPQNLSASRPQDRQFILSSKKLLLSDSGFYLCAWSPSETGYGYTFGSGTRLTVV.

This rearrangement joins TRBV9 to TRBJ1-3; D gene ambiguous. The V end was cut by 3 bases, the J end by 0 bases, with 7 bases between. The germline CDR1 and CDR2 sequences are SGDLS and YYNGEE. This CDR3 is built from 14 residues. The CDR3 nucleotides read TGTGCCAGCAGCGGCGGCTACTCTGGAAACACCATATATTTT. Its protein is CASSGGYSGNTIYF.

The chain carries TRBV6-6 and TRBJ1-2, with D possibly TRBD1 on 6 matching bases. Per the germline V gene, CDR1 is MNHNY and CDR2 is SVGAGI (reference sequence). V lost 5 bases and J 3 bases, leaving 7 bases between the germline ends. This CDR3 spans 12 amino acids. The CDR3 loop is CASSPGDYGYTF. CDR3 nucleotides: TGTGCCAGCAGTCCAGGGGACTATGGCTACACCTTC.

The V call is TRBV27, the J call TRBJ1-2, with TRBD1 as a possible D gene (5 bases). Germline V CDR1 and CDR2: MNHEY, SMNVEV (reference sequence). The ends were cut back, 6 bases at V and 8 bases at J, with 22 bases in the middle. The CDR3 totals 15 residues. CDR3 sequence reads: CASRDGGSSVVGYTF. The CDR3 DNA sequence: TGTGCCAGCAGAGACGGGGGGTCTTCTGTGGTGGGCTACACCTTC.

This sequence joins TRBV4-1 and TRBJ1-2; no reliable D call. Germline CDR1 MGHRA, CDR2 YSYEKL. The V gene lost 0 bases and the J gene lost 4 bases, with 15 bases spanning the gap. The CDR3 has 16 residues. In DNA, the CDR3 is TGCGCCAGCAGCCAAGATAGAGCATCCAACTTCTATGGCTACACCTTC. It translates to CASSQDRASNFYGYTF.

This clone appeared a single time. The rearrangement joins TRBV5-6 to TRBJ1-1; D is possibly TRBD1 (5 bases). This CDR3 has 16 amino acids. CDR1 and CDR2 from the germline V gene are SGHDT and YYEEEE. The V end was cut by 0 bases, the J end by 0 bases, with 12 bases between. The CDR3 sequence is CASSLGTGRMNTEAFF. CDR3 nucleotide sequence: TGTGCCAGCAGCTTGGGTACAGGACGAATGAACACTGAAGCTTTCTTT.

J is TRBJ2-5 and V is TRBV4-1, with 8 bases that match TRBD2. V lost 2 bases to trimming and J lost 5 bases; unmatched junction nucleotides: 10. The CDR3 is made up of 16 amino acids. Germline CDR1 MGHRA, CDR2 YSYEKL. This CDR3 is CASSQSGGWRGETQYF. CDR3 in DNA: TGCGCCAGCAGCCAATCGGGGGGGTGGCGGGGTGAGACCCAGTACTTC.

This clone was seen a handful of times. The rearrangement links TRBV9 to TRBJ1-2, with 7 nucleotides matching TRBD1. Looked up from germline, CDR1 is SGDLS and CDR2 is YYNGEE. Losses at the gene ends were 1 base for V and 5 bases for J; bases not matched to a gene: 2. This CDR3 spans 13 amino acids. The CDR3 nucleotides read TGTGCCAGCAGCGTATCAGGGGGTTATGGCTACACCTTC. This translates into CASSVSGGYGYTF.

This clone has a handful of counts. The chain joins TRBV27 to TRBJ2-2; a weak D match, TRBD2 (6 bases). This CDR3 region has 12 residues. CDR1 is MNHEY and CDR2 is SMNVEV in the germline V gene (reference sequence). The CDR3: CVEGTNTGELFF. For the CDR3, the DNA is TGTGTGGAGGGGACCAACACCGGGGAGCTGTTTTTT.